This T cell receptor (beta chain) was captured by sequencing in a study of shared clonotypes between healthy human individuals. All donors qualified as healthy HIV-negative adults and had experienced no recent acute infections or vaccinations. Libraries were prepared by immunoSEQ multiplex PCR; TCRdb keeps only in-frame clonotypes and omits some of them. The table has 450,000 to 650,000 clones, roughly 72% seen once. A remark on this clone: The sample carries other DNA sequences with the same CDR3.

V was shortened by 8 bases and J by 2 bases, with 13 bases between the two germline ends. The CDR3 is made up of 13 amino acids. The germline V gene encodes CDR1 MDHEN and CDR2 SYDVKM. The chain is built from TRBV28 and TRBJ2-7; D gene uncertain. The sequencing sample was made of PBMCs. The receptor was derived from a woman aged 35 to 49 in good health. Some clones in this sample may be carry-over from other donors' samples. CDR3 loop: CASSSGTTYEQYF. CDR3 DNA: TGTGCCAGCTCCTCGGGCACTACCTACGAGCAGTACTTC.